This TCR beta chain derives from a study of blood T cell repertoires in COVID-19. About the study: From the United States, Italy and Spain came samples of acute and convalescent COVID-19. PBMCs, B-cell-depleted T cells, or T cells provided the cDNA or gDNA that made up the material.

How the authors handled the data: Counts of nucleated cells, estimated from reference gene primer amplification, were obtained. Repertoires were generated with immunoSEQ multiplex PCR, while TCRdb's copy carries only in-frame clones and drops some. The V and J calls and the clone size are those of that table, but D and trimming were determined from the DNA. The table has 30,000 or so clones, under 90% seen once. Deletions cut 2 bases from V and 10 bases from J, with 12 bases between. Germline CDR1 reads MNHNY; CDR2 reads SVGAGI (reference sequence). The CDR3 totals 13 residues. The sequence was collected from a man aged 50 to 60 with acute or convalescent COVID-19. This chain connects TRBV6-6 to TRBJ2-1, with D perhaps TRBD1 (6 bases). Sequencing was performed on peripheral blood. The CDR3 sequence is CASSYLSQGEQFF. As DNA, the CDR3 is TGTGCCAGCAGTTACCTTTCACAGGGCGAGCAGTTCTTC.